This T cell receptor (beta chain) was recorded in a study of blood T cells in healthy people across ages. The authors ran a second PCR of about 6 to 11 cycles using a sample-barcoded 5' primer and a J-beta primer mix. TCRdb fed the 5' RACE reads into MiXCR, producing one record per CDR3 protein. The table includes 1.5 million to 2 million distinct CDR3 sequences, 34% detected once. The CDR3 sequence is 15 residues long. The trim removed 5 bases at V and 4 bases at J, leaving 9 bases unmatched. Sample: blood. V gene TRBV12-3 or TRBV12-4 combines with J gene TRBJ1-2; 8 bases align to TRBD1. The TCR originated in a woman aged 25 to 39 in good health. The CDR3 sequence is CASSPGTGPLYGYTF. The DNA of the CDR3 is TGTGCCAGCAGTCCCGGGACAGGCCCCCTCTATGGCTACACCTTC.